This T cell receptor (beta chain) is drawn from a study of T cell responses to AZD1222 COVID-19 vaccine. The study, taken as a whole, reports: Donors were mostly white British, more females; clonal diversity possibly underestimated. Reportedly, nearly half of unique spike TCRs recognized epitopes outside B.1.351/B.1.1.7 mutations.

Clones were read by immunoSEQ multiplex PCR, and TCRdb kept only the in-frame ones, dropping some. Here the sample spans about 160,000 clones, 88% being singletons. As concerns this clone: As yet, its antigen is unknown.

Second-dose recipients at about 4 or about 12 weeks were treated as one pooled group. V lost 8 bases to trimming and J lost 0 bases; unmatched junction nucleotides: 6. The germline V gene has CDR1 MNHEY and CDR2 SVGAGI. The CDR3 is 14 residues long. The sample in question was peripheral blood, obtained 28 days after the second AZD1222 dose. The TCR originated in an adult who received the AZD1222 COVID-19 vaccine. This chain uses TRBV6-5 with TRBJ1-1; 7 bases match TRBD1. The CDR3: CASGYRGMNTEAFF. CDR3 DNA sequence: TGTGCCAGCGGATACAGGGGTATGAACACTGAAGCTTTCTTT.